The 22 T cell receptor beta chains below come from one sample, sequenced in a study of blood T cell repertoires in COVID-19. Measured with immunoSEQ multiplex PCR; TCRdb has only the in-frame clones, and not every one. The sample holds 110,000 or so clones; 85% are singletons and the top ten take more than 10%. Sequenced: peripheral blood. Every receptor here comes from a human donor in a cohort sampled during active COVID-19.

The V call is TRBV5-8, the J call TRBJ2-7, with D possibly being TRBD2 (6 bases). With 6 bases removed from V and 4 bases from J, the gap between germline ends came to 20 bases. Germline CDR1 reads SGHTS; CDR2 reads YDEGEE. This CDR3 contains 15 residues. The CDR3 spells CASTTVGGASYEQYF. CDR3 DNA: TGTGCCAGCACCACAGTTGGAGGGGCTTCTTACGAGCAGTACTTC. Full variable domain (missing parts from reference TRBV5-8 and TRBJ2-7): EAGVTQSPTHLIKTRGQQATLRCSPISGHTSVYWYQQALGLGLQFLLWYDEGEERNRGNFPPRFSGRQFPNYSSELNVNALELEDSALYLCASTTVGGASYEQYFGPGTRLTVT.

The chain links TRBV27 to TRBJ1-6, with 7 bases aligning to TRBD1. J lost 3 bases, V lost 6 bases, and 2 bases had no gene match. Germline V gene data show CDR1 as MNHEY and CDR2 as SMNVEV (reference sequence). The CDR3 length is 14 residues. The CDR3 region has the DNA TGTGCCAGCAGCTGGGACAGCTATAATTCACCCCTCCACTTT. It codes for CASSWDSYNSPLHF.

V and J are TRBV5-1 and TRBJ1-2; no clear D gene. Per germline, CDR1 SGHRS and CDR2 YFSETQ. The CDR3 has 14 amino acids. V was cut by 0 bases and J by 3 bases, with 9 bases left in between. The CDR3 protein is CASSLGLLDYGYTF. The CDR3 DNA follows: TGCGCCAGCAGCTTGGGTCTATTGGACTATGGCTACACCTTC. Together with reference TRBV5-1 and TRBJ1-2, the CDR3 gives the full variable domain: KAGVTQTPRYLIKTRGQQVTLSCSPISGHRSVSWYQQTPGQGLQFLFEYFSETQRNKGNFPGRFSGRQFSNSRSEMNVSTLELGDSALYLCASSLGLLDYGYTFGSGTRLTVV.

This clone occurred a few times. The chain employs TRBV7-2 and TRBJ2-6, with D unclear. Germline V gene sequence: CDR1 SGHTA, CDR2 FQGNSA. The CDR3 has 16 residues. Between the trimmed V and J ends, which lost 5 bases and 1 base, there was a span of 12 bases. Written as DNA, the CDR3 is TGTGCCAGCAGCCCCCGAGGTTCATCTGGGGCCAACGTCCTGACTTTC. It yields the protein CASSPRGSSGANVLTF.

The chain uses TRBV25-1 and TRBJ2-1; D is uncertain. CDR3 size: 17 residues. The V gene's germline CDR1 is MGHDK and CDR2 SYGVNS. V was shortened by 1 base and J by 4 bases, with 17 bases between the two germline ends. The CDR3 sequence: CASSESMGASRYNEQFF. CDR3 sequence (DNA): TGTGCCAGCAGTGAATCTATGGGTGCTAGTCGATACAATGAGCAGTTCTTC.

This clone turned up a few times. CDR3 amino acids: CASSRTGGGTEAFF. The CDR3 DNA reads as TGCGCCAGCAGCCGGACAGGGGGCGGCACTGAAGCTTTCTTT. The genes are TRBV4-3 and TRBJ1-1; 11 bases are shared with TRBD1. From germline, CDR1 is LGHNA and CDR2 YSLEER. CDR3 length equals 14 residues. Trimming cost V 4 bases and J 4 bases; bases outside gene matches: 2.

V is TRBV2 and J is TRBJ1-1; tentative D call: TRBD1 (5 bases). CDR1 SNHLY and CDR2 FYNNEI come from the germline V gene. V lost 6 bases and J lost 7, with 15 bases in between. This CDR3 spans 13 amino acids. Here the CDR3 reads CASRDSGINEAFF. DNA for the CDR3: TGTGCCAGCAGGGATTCAGGGATTAATGAAGCTTTCTTT.

Turning to this clone: The same CDR3 also results from other DNA sequences found in this sample. The chain is built from TRBV5-1 and TRBJ2-2; TRBD1 is a possible D gene (6 bases). Trimming shortened V by 0 bases and J by 5 bases, and 11 bases separated the two germline ends. The CDR3 spans 15 residues. CDR1 SGHRS and CDR2 YFSETQ come from the germline V gene. CDR3 coding DNA: TGCGCCAGCAGCTTGGCACAGGGTGGGACCGGGGAGCTGTTTTTT. Amino acids: CASSLAQGGTGELFF. Supplemented by reference TRBV5-1 and TRBJ2-2, the full variable domain reads KAGVTQTPRYLIKTRGQQVTLSCSPISGHRSVSWYQQTPGQGLQFLFEYFSETQRNKGNFPGRFSGRQFSNSRSEMNVSTLELGDSALYLCASSLAQGGTGELFFGEGSRLTVL.

V and J are TRBV6-2 or TRBV6-3 and TRBJ1-5; 7 nucleotides align to TRBD1. Germline values: CDR1 MNHEY, CDR2 SVGEGT. This CDR3 is built from 15 residues. V trimming: 5 bases; J trimming: 6 bases; junction bases outside the gene matches: 10. The CDR3 nucleotides read TGTGCCAGCAGTGACCCCGAGACAGGGCGTCAGCCCCAGCATTTT. Its protein product is CASSDPETGRQPQHF.

This sequence joins TRBV11-2 and TRBJ2-1; D remains unclear. Trimming took 1 base from V and 0 from J, leaving 4 bases between them. The CDR3 loop spans 14 amino acids. Germline V lookup: CDR1 SGHAT, CDR2 FQNNGV. The CDR3 reads CASSLAVSYNEQFF. As DNA, the CDR3 is TGTGCCAGCAGCTTAGCGGTCTCCTACAATGAGCAGTTCTTC.

The count of this clone is one. The chain couples TRBV7-8 to TRBJ2-2; 7 nucleotides agree with TRBD1. The CDR3 sequence is 15 residues long. CDR1 is SGHVS, CDR2 FQNEAQ, per germline. V lost 1 base, J lost 3 bases, and 2 bases stayed unmatched. The DNA of the CDR3 is TGTGCCAGCAGCTTAGGCCAGGGGGACACCGGGGAGCTGTTTTTT. Protein product: CASSLGQGDTGELFF.

The V gene is TRBV30, the J gene TRBJ2-5, with a tentative D call TRBD1 (6 bases). Germline V gene sequence: CDR1 GTSNPN, CDR2 SVGIG (reference sequence). Trimming took off 4 bases at V and 2 bases at J, with 17 bases between the two ends. The CDR3 sequence is 15 residues long. The CDR3 nucleotides are TGTGCCTGGATGGGGGCTAGTAAAGGGCAAGAGACCCAGTACTTC. This codes for CAWMGASKGQETQYF.

A single count supports this clone. The V gene is TRBV6-4, the J gene TRBJ1-1; possibly TRBD1 for D (6 bases). This CDR3 spans 15 amino acids. The V and J ends lost 6 bases and 1 base respectively, with 15 bases between them. Germline V gene sequence: CDR1 MRHNA, CDR2 SNTAGT. The CDR3: CASRSQGFANTEAFF. CDR3 DNA: TGTGCCAGCAGGAGTCAGGGGTTCGCGAACACTGAAGCTTTCTTT.

The genes are TRBV5-4 and TRBJ2-1; 13 nucleotides match TRBD2. Trimming cost V 3 bases and J 7 bases; bases outside gene matches: 7. CDR3 length: 16 residues. Germline V gene sequence: CDR1 SGHNT, CDR2 YYREEE (reference sequence). The CDR3 DNA reads as TGTGCCAGCAGCTCATCGACTAGCGGGGGGCGAAATGAGCAGTTCTTC. Translated, it gives CASSSSTSGGRNEQFF.

Remarks on this clone: At one of its ends the junction is not consistent with the germline gene, which may arise from a read error. The sample carries other DNA sequences with the same CDR3. This chain joins TRBV7-9 and TRBJ2-2; 9 bases align to TRBD1. This CDR3 contains 15 residues. From germline, CDR1 is SEHNR and CDR2 FQNEAQ (reference sequence). CDR3 region: CASSGRDRDTGELFF. CDR3 nucleotides: TGTGCTAGCAGCGGGCGGGACAGGGATACCGGGGAGCTGTTTTTT.

The V gene is TRBV6-6, the J gene TRBJ1-3, with D tentatively TRBD1 (6 bases). Between the trimmed V and J ends, which lost 5 bases and 0 bases, there was a span of 17 bases. This CDR3 is 17 amino acids long. In germline, CDR1 is MNHNY, CDR2 SVGAGI (reference sequence). CDR3 coding DNA: TGTGCCAGCAGTCGATCGACAGGACATTTCTCTGGAAACACCATATATTTT. Translating it yields CASSRSTGHFSGNTIYF.

The V gene is TRBV20-1, the J gene TRBJ1-6; D not resolved. The V and J ends lost 3 bases and 3 bases respectively, with 9 bases between them. This CDR3 is 14 amino acids long. Germline CDR1 DFQATT, CDR2 SNEGSKA (reference sequence). CDR3 DNA sequence: TGCAGTGCTAGTTCATCAGACTATAATTCACCCCTCCACTTT. Translating gives CSASSSDYNSPLHF.

V is TRBV7-2 and J is TRBJ1-4, with D unresolved. This CDR3 region has 15 residues. Germline lookup yields CDR1 SGHTA and CDR2 FQGNSA. V was clipped by 2 bases and J by 7 bases, with 14 bases between them. For the CDR3, the DNA is TGTGCCAGCAGCTTAATTCGAGGGAACACTGAAAAACTGTTTTTT. This codes for CASSLIRGNTEKLFF.

This chain joins TRBV5-5 and TRBJ1-5; D possibly corresponds to TRBD1 (5 bases). V dropped 0 bases and J dropped 0 bases, with 7 bases sitting between them. The CDR3 is made up of 15 amino acids. Looked up from germline, CDR1 is SGHKS and CDR2 is YYEKEE (reference sequence). CDR3: CASSLVRGSNQPQHF. The CDR3 DNA sequence: TGTGCCAGCAGCTTGGTAAGGGGTAGCAATCAGCCCCAGCATTTT.

The J gene is TRBJ1-2, the V gene TRBV4-1; D unclear. Germline CDR1 MGHRA, CDR2 YSYEKL. The CDR3 is 14 amino acids. The V gene lost 2 bases and the J gene lost 4 bases, with 11 bases spanning the gap. The CDR3 spells CASSQREASYGYTF. In DNA form, the CDR3 reads TGCGCCAGCAGCCAAAGGGAGGCGTCCTATGGCTACACCTTC.

The V and J genes are TRBV7-3 and TRBJ2-5; tentatively, D is TRBD2 (6 bases). The CDR3 is 16 amino acids. From germline, CDR1 is SGHTA and CDR2 FQGTGA. V lost 5 bases and J 2 bases, leaving 18 bases between the germline ends. CDR3 in DNA: TGTGCCAGCAGCCCCGGGACGGCGCGGGATCAAGAGACCCAGTACTTC. It translates to CASSPGTARDQETQYF.

The CDR3 loop is CASSSGTGMGGYTF. DNA for the CDR3: TGTGCCAGCAGCTCAGGGACAGGCATGGGAGGCTACACCTTC. The chain uses TRBV5-6 and TRBJ1-2, with 8 bases identical to TRBD1. The J segment lost 8 bases and the V segment lost 3 bases, leaving 9 bases of the junction unmatched. CDR1 and CDR2 from the germline V gene are SGHDT and YYEEEE. The CDR3 extends over 14 amino acids.